This T cell receptor (beta chain) is drawn from a study of cytomegalovirus exposure and HLA in healthy donors. PCR primers comprised 60 Vbeta and 13 Jbeta primers. Profiling relied on immunoSEQ multiplex PCR, and the TCRdb table lists in-frame clones only, not all of them. In the table there are around 190,000 clones, about 83% of which are singletons. J was trimmed by 5 bases and V by 4 bases; bases with no gene match: 6. Germline CDR1 reads GTSNPN; CDR2 reads SVGIG (reference sequence). There are 13 residues in the CDR3. V and J are TRBV30 and TRBJ1-2, with 8 positions matching TRBD1. This clonotype was sampled from a female donor in good health and CMV-seronegative. The material sequenced was PBMCs. The CDR3 bases are TGTGCCTGGACGACAGGGGACTTTTATGGCTACACCTTC. Amino acids: CAWTTGDFYGYTF.